Sequencing of this T cell receptor beta chain was carried out in a study of cytomegalovirus exposure and HLA in healthy donors. Study as a whole: Genetic ancestry analysis placed approximately 79% of the 398 donors that were genotyped in the Caucasian-associated cluster.

The PCR used 60 Vbeta and 13 Jbeta primers. Sequencing used immunoSEQ multiplex PCR; TCRdb keeps in-frame clones, though not all of them. In the table there are about 130,000 clones, 75% to 90% of which are singletons. The material sequenced was PBMCs. The origin of this receptor is a woman aged 25 to 39 in good health and CMV-seropositive.

As DNA, the CDR3 is TGCAGCGACTCTGAAGCTTTCTTT. This translates into CSDSEAFF. The V and J genes are TRBV29-1 and TRBJ1-1, with D uncertain. The CDR3 runs 8 residues. The V end lost 7 bases, the J end lost 6 bases, and 3 bases lay between the germline ends. Germline CDR1 SQVTM, CDR2 ANQGSEA. The whole variable domain, filled in from reference TRBV29-1 and TRBJ1-1, reads SAVISQKPSRDICQRGTSLTIQCQVDSQVTMMFWYRQQPGQSLTLIATANQGSEATYESGFVIDKFPISRPNLTFSTLTVSNMSPEDSSIYLCSDSEAFFGQGTRLTVV.